What follows describes a single T cell receptor (beta chain). The record originates from a study of identical twins. In TCRdb, the 5' RACE reads were re-called with MiXCR into one record per CDR3 protein. Of around 690,000 distinct CDR3 sequences detected, about 20% appear once; the ten largest clones hold around 4.4%. The CDR3 has 13 residues. The junction had 2 bases not matched to a gene; V was cut back by 2 bases and J by 5 bases. The germline gives CDR1 LGHDT, CDR2 YNNKEL (reference sequence). These data were also reused for a study on T cells expressing NK-cell markers. This second study says: HCMV serostatus: seven of eight sequenced donors positive, one negative. With an anti-gamma-delta TCR antibody, sorting in several experiments was kept to alpha-beta TCR T cells. Dominant NKG2C+ clonotypes were found to form about 1.0-7.5% of CD8+ T cells in five to seven donors. The same clonotypes also predominated in the CD3+CD56-NKG2C+ fraction of a handful of donors.

The chain combines TRBV3-1 with TRBJ2-7; 8 bases are shared with TRBD2. Input material: PBMCs. The receptor was derived from a woman aged 18-35 years in good health. The CDR3 sequence: CASSQRTSHEQYF. As DNA, the CDR3 is TGTGCCAGCAGCCAAAGGACTAGCCACGAGCAGTACTTC.